What follows are 9 T cell receptor beta chains derived from one specimen sequenced in a study of T cell responses to AZD1222 COVID-19 vaccine. Clones were sequenced by immunoSEQ multiplex PCR, and TCRdb holds only the in-frame ones, with some missing. The sample contains more than 150,000 clones, approximately 91% of which appear only once. Sample: peripheral blood, taken on day 0 of AZD1222 vaccination. These receptors were obtained from an adult in good health.

The gene calls are TRBV4-3 and TRBJ2-5, with 7 bases that match TRBD2. J lost 2 bases, V lost 0 bases, and 3 bases had no gene match. CDR3 length: 15 amino acids. The V gene's germline CDR1 is LGHNA and CDR2 YSLEER. The CDR3 is CASSQEVRGQETQYF. The CDR3 DNA sequence: TGCGCCAGCAGCCAAGAAGTGCGGGGGCAAGAGACCCAGTACTTC.

The chain couples TRBV2 to TRBJ2-7; 12 nucleotides align to TRBD1. Trimming took 6 bases from V and 4 from J; bases not matched to a gene: 7. This CDR3 has 15 amino acids. Germline V gives CDR1 SNHLY, CDR2 FYNNEI. The CDR3 nucleotides read TGTGCCAGCAGGATGGGACAGGGGGCTATTTACGAGCAGTACTTC. Translated, it gives CASRMGQGAIYEQYF.

This chain joins TRBV7-9 and TRBJ2-7; D is undetermined. Germline lookup yields CDR1 SEHNR and CDR2 FQNEAQ (reference sequence). This CDR3 contains 18 residues. Deletions cut 4 bases from V and 2 bases from J, with 24 bases between. The CDR3 coding sequence is TGTGCCAGCAGCTCCAGCGCCGCCCCTCCGTTTGCCGCCTACGAGCAGTACTTC. Translation: CASSSSAAPPFAAYEQYF.

V gene TRBV20-1 combines with J gene TRBJ2-7; no definite D call. The CDR3 covers 11 residues. Germline CDR1 is DFQATT and CDR2 is SNEGSKA (reference sequence). V lost 1 base, J lost 4 bases, and 5 bases lay in between. The CDR3 DNA reads TGCAGTGCTAGAGTAGGTTACGAGCAGTACTTC. Its protein product is CSARVGYEQYF.

This chain connects TRBV29-1 to TRBJ2-7; 9 nucleotides match TRBD2. This CDR3 is 14 amino acids long. V trimming: 6 bases; J trimming: 5 bases; junction bases outside the gene matches: 11. Germline lookup yields CDR1 SQVTM and CDR2 ANQGSEA. The CDR3 DNA is TGCAGCGTGGGGGTAGCGGGAGAGTTTCACGAGCAGTACTTC. Its translation is CSVGVAGEFHEQYF.

V is TRBV28 and J is TRBJ2-5; 10 nucleotides line up with TRBD1. CDR1 MDHEN and CDR2 SYDVKM come from the germline V gene. The ends lost 6 bases at V and 2 bases at J; junction bases unmatched: 6. The CDR3 sequence is 15 residues long. The CDR3 DNA is TGTGCCAGCAGGTCCCGGGACAGGGGTCAAGAGACCCAGTACTTC. It translates to CASRSRDRGQETQYF.

This clone has only one observation. This chain links TRBV3-1 (or the pseudogene TRBV3-2) with TRBJ2-2; D uncertain. The CDR3 totals 15 residues. The germline gives CDR1 LGHDT, CDR2 YNNKEL (reference sequence). Trimming left V 4 bases short and J 1 base short, with 10 bases between. The CDR3 DNA reads as TGTGCCAGCAGCCCGCGCTCGGGGAACACCGGGGAGCTGTTTTTT. It codes for CASSPRSGNTGELFF.

The chain is built from TRBV7-3 and TRBJ1-2, with 7 bases that match TRBD1. Trimming took 5 bases from V and 6 from J; bases not matched to a gene: 15. Germline V gene sequence: CDR1 SGHTA, CDR2 FQGTGA. The CDR3 is made up of 16 amino acids. CDR3 sequence (DNA): TGTGCCAGCAGCCTTATACCTGGGACAGCGGAGGATGGCTACACCTTC. Translation gives CASSLIPGTAEDGYTF.

This rearrangement joins TRBV27 to TRBJ2-7; D is undetermined. The V end was cut by 2 bases, the J end by 2 bases, with 4 bases between. Germline lookup yields CDR1 MNHEY and CDR2 SMNVEV (reference sequence). This CDR3 has 12 amino acids. This chain's CDR3 is CASSLRTYEQYF. The CDR3 nucleotides read TGTGCCAGCAGTTTAAGGACCTACGAGCAGTACTTC.